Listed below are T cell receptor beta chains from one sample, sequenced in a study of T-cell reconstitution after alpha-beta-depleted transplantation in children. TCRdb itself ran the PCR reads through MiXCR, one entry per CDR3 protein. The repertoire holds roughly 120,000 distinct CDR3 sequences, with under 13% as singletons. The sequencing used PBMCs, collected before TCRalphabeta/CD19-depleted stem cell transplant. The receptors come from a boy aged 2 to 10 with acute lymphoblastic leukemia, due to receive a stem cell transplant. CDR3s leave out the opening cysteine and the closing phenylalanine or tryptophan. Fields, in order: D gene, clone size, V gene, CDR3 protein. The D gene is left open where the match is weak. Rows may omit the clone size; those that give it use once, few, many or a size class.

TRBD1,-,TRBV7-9,ASSLGQGAENEQF
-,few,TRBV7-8,ASSLREGGDTDTQY
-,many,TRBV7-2,ASSLVNLSGETQY
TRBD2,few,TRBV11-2,ASSPKDLAGVNGELF
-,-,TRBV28,ATRQGLSGSPLH
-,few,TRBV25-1,ASRGSGVLAEAF
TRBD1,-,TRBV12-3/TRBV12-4,ASSSYQGAYGNTIY
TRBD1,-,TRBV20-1,SARDLVTGSLYEQY
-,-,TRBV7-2,ASSFPGARQF
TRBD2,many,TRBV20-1,SASRTRSTDTQY
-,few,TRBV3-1,ATCSGPTPYNEQF
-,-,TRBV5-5,ASSLVGAGPMNTEAF
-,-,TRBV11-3,ASSLEFYTEAF
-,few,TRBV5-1,ASRAGGGEHEQY
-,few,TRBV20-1,SARPQSQGDTQY
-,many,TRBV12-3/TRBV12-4,ASRRRESGELF